This T cell receptor (beta chain) emerged from a study of blood T cell repertoires in COVID-19. The wider study: The United States, Italy and Spain provided the acute and convalescent COVID-19 samples. PBMCs, B-cell-depleted T cells, or T cells were the source of the cDNA or gDNA that made up the material.

Authors' processing steps: Nucleated cell number was recorded as an estimate derived from reference gene primer amplification. Produced via immunoSEQ multiplex PCR; TCRdb's table is partial and in-frame only. The DNA gave D and trimming, while V, J and clone size come from that table. The sample shows around 270,000 clones, roughly 86% of them seen only once. The sample comprised peripheral blood. This receptor was identified in a middle-aged man who had recovered from COVID-19.

DNA for the CDR3: TGTGCCTCCAGACAGGACCCTGGTGGGACTGAAGCTTTCTTT. This gives the protein CASRQDPGGTEAFF. The rearrangement uses TRBV19 and TRBJ1-1; a possible D gene is TRBD1 (6 bases). Germline V lookup: CDR1 LNHDA, CDR2 SQIVND (reference sequence). This CDR3 has 14 amino acids. The V end lost 11 bases, the J end lost 5 bases, and 21 bases lay between the germline ends.